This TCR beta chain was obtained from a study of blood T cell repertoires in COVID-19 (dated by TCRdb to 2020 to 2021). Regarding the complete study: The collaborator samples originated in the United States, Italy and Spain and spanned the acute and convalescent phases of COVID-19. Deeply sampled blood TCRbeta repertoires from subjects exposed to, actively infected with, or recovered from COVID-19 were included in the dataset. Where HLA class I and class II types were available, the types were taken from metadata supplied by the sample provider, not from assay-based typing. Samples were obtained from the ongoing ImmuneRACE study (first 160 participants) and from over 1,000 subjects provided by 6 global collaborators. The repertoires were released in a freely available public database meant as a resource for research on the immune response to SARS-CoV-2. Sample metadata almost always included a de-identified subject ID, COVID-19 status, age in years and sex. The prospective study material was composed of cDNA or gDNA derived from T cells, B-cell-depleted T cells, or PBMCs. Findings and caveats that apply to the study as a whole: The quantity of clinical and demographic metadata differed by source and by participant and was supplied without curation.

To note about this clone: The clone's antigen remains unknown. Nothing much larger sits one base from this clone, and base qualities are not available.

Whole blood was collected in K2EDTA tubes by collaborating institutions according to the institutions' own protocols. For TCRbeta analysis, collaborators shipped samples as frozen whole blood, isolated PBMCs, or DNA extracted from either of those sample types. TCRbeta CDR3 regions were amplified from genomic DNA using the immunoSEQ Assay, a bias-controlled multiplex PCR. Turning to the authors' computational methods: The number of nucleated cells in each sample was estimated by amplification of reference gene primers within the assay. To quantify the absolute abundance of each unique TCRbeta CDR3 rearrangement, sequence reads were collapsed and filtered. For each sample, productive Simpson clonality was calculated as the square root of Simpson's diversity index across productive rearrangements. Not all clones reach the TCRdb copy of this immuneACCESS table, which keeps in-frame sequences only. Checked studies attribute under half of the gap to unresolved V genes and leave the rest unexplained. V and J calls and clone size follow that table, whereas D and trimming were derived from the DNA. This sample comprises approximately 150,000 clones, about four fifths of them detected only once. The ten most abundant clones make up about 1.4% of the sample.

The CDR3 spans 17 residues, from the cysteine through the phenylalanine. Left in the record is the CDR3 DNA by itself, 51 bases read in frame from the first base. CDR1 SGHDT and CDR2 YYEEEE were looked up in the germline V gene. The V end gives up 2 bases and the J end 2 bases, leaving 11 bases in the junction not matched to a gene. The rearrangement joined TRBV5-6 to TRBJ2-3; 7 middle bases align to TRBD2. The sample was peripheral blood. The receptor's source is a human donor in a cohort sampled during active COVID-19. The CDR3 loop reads CASSFLASGGATDTQYF. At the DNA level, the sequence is TGTGCCAGCAGCTTTCTGGCTAGCGGAGGGGCCACAGATACGCAGTATTTT. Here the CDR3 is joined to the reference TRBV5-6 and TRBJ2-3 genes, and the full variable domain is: DAGVTQSPTHLIKTRGQQVTLRCSPKSGHDTVSWYQQALGQGPQFIFQYYEEEERQRGNFPDRFSGHQFPNYSSELNVNALLLGDSALYLCASSFLASGGATDTQYFGPGTRLTVL.